This note documents a single T cell receptor beta chain sequence. Antigen unknown. The record originates from a study of T cell responses to AZD1222 COVID-19 vaccine. The ends were cut back, 3 bases at V and 4 bases at J, with 12 bases in the middle. CDR3 size: 14 residues. CDR1 and CDR2 from the germline V gene are LGHNA and YSLEER. Only in-frame clones appear in the TCRdb table, and some are missing; sequencing was by immunoSEQ multiplex PCR. This sample has tens of thousands of clones; roughly nine tenths occur once, and the top ten carry 28%. Whole-study results and caveats: Breadth and depth of Spike-specific TCRs rose after two AZD1222 doses.

The chain uses TRBV4-3 and TRBJ1-1, with D unclear. Sample: peripheral blood, taken 28 days after the second AZD1222 dose. The receptor's source is an adult who received the AZD1222 COVID-19 vaccine. CDR3 protein: CASSQLVLGTEAFF. CDR3 DNA sequence: TGCGCCAGCAGCCAGTTGGTACTGGGCACTGAAGCTTTCTTT.